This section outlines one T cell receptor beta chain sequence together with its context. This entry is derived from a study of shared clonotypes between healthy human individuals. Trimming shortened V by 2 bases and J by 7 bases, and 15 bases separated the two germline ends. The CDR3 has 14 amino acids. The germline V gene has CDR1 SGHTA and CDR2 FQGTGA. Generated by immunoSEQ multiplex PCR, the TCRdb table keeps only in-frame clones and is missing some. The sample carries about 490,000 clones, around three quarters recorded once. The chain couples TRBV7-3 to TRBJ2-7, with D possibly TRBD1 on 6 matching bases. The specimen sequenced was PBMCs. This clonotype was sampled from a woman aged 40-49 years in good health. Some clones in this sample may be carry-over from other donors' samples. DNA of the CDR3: TGTGCCAGCAGCTTAGGGACACCACCTACGGAGCAGTACTTC. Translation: CASSLGTPPTEQYF.